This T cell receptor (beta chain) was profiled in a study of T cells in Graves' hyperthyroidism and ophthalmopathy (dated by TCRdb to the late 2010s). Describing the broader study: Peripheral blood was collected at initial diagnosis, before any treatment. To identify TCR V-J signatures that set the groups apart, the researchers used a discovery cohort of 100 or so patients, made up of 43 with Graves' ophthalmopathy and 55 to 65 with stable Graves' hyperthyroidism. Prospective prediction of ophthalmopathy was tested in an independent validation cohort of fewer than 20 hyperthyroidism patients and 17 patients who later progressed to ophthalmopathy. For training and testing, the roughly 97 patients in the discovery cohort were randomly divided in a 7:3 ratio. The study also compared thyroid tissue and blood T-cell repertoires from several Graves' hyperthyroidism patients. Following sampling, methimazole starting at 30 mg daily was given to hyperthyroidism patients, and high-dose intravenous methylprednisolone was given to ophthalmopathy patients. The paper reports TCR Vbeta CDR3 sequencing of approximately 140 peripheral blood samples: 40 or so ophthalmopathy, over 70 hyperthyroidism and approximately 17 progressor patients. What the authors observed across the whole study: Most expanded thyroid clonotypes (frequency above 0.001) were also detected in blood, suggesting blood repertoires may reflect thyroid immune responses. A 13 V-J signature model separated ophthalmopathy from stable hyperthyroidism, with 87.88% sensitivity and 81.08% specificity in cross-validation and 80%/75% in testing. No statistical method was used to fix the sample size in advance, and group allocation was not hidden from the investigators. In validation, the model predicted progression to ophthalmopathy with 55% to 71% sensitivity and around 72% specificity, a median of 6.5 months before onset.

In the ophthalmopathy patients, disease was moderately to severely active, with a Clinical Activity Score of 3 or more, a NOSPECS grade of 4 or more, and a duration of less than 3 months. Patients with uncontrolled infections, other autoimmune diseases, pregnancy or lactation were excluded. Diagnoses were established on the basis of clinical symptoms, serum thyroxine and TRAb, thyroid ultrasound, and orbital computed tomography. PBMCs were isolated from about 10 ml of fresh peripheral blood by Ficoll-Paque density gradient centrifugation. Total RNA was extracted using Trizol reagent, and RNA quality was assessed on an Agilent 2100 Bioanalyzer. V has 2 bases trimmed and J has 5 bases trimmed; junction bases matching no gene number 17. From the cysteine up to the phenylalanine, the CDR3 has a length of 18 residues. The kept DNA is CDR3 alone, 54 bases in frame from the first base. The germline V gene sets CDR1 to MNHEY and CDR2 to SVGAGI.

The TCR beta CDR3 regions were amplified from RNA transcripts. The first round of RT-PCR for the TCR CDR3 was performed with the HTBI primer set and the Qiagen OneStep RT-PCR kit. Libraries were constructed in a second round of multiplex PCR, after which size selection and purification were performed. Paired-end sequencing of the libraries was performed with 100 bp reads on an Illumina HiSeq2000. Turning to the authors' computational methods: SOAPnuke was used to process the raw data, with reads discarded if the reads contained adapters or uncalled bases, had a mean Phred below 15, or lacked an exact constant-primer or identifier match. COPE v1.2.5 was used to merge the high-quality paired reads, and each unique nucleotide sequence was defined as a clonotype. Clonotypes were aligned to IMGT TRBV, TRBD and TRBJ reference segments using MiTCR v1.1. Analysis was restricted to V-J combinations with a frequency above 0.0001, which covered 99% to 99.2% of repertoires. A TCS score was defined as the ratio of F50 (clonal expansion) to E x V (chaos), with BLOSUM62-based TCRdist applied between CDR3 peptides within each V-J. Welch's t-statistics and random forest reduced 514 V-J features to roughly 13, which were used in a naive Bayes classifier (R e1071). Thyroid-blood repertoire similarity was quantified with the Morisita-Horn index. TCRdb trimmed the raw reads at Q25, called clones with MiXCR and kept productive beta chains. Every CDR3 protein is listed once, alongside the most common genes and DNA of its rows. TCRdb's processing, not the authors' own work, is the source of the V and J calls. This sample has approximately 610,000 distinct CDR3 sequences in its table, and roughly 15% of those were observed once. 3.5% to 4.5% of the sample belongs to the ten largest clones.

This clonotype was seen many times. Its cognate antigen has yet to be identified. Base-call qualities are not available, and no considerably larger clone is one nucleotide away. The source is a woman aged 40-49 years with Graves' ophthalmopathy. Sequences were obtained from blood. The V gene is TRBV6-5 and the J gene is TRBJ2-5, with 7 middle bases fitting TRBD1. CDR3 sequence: CASSYLLVPEGAWETQYF. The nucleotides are TGTGCCAGCAGTTACCTTCTGGTCCCCGAGGGGGCCTGGGAGACCCAGTACTTC.